This T cell receptor (beta chain) was found in a study of T-cell reconstitution after alpha-beta-depleted transplantation in children. Regarding the study as a whole: There were some patients whose high TCRbeta diversity at day 60 came from surviving recipient T cells and thymic progenitors. The study reportedly traced alpha-beta T cells about two months after transplant to several hundred expanded graft clones. Once a year had passed after transplant, T-cell counts and diversity came mostly from newly produced T cells.

Preparation of the TCRbeta library used unique molecular identifiers. One entry per CDR3 protein, called by TCRdb with MiXCR from the PCR reads. The sample consists of approximately 520,000 distinct CDR3 sequences, over 9.5% of them appearing once. V was shortened by 7 bases and J by 0 bases, with 10 bases between the two germline ends. Germline V CDR1 and CDR2: MNHEY, SMNVEV (reference sequence). This CDR3 contains 13 residues. As for this clonotype: The antigen is not known.

The chain is built from TRBV27 and TRBJ2-7; D is possibly TRBD2 (5 bases). Sequencing was performed on PBMCs, mostly from graft donor cells, taken 180 days after TCRalphabeta/CD19-depleted stem cell transplant. This receptor was identified in a female patient between 2 and 15 years old who had a stem cell transplant for aplastic anemia, so the T cells may come from the graft donor. The CDR3 region has the DNA TGTGCCAGCAAAAGAGGGTTCTCCTACGAGCAGTACTTC. It specifies CASKRGFSYEQYF.